This TCR beta chain was retrieved from a study of CD8 T cells in ankylosing spondylitis. General study points: What appeared characteristic of ankylosing spondylitis blood was a TCR beta motif of under 10 highly homologous variants. Previous work reported some of these motif variants in the synovial fluid and blood of reactive arthritis.

TCRdb independently ran MiXCR on the 5' RACE reads; one entry per CDR3 protein. The sample lists roughly 350,000 distinct CDR3 sequences; 8% were seen once. This clonotype was detected many times. Its antigen is unknown. This sequence originates from a male donor with ankylosing spondylitis. Input material: blood, either unsorted or a sorted T cell fraction (not recorded which).

In DNA form, the CDR3 reads TGTGCCAGCAGTTACAGTATGGGAAATAGCGGGAGGCGGACCTACGAGCAGTACTTC. Translating it yields CASSYSMGNSGRRTYEQYF. The V call is TRBV6-2 or TRBV6-3, the J call TRBJ2-7, with 10 bases that match TRBD2. Germline lookup yields CDR1 MNHEY and CDR2 SVGEGT. V dropped 2 bases and J dropped 2; count of bases not matched to a gene: 15. There are 19 residues in the CDR3.